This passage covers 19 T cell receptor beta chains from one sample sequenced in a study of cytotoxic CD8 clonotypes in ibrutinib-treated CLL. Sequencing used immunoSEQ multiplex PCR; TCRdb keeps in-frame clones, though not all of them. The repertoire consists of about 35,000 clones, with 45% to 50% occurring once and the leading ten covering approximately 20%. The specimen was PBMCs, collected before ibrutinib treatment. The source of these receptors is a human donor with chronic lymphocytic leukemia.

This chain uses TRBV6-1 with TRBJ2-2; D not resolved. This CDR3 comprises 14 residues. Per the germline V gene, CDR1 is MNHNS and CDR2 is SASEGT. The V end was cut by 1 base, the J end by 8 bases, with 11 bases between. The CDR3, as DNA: TGTGCCAGCAGTGAAGTCGAGATCTCAGGGGAGCTGTTTTTT. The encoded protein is CASSEVEISGELFF.

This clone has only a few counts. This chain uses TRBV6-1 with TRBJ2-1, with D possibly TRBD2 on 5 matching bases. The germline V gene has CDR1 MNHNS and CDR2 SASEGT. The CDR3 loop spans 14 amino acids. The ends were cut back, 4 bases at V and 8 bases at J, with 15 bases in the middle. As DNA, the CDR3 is TGTGCCAGCAGTGTAAGGGCCGGGGTCGATGAGCAGTTCTTC. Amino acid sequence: CASSVRAGVDEQFF.

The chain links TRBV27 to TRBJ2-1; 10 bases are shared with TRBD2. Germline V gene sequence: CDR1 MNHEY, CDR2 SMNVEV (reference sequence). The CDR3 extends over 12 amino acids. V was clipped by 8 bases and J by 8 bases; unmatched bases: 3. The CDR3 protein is CASATSGYEQFF. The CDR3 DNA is TGTGCCAGCGCGACTAGCGGGTATGAGCAGTTCTTC.

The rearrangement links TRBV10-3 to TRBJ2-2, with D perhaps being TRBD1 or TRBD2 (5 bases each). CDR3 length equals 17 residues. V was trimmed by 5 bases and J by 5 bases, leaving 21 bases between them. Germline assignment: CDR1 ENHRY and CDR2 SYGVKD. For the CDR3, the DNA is TGTGCCATCAGTCAAAGCACGGGGTTTAGGGGAACCGGGGAGCTGTTTTTT. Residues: CAISQSTGFRGTGELFF.

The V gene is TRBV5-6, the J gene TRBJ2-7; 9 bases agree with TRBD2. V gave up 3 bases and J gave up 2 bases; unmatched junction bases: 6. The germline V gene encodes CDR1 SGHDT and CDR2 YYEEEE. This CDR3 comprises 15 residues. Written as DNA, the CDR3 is TGTGCCAGCAGCTCGGGACTAGCAGGAACCTACGAGCAGTACTTC. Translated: CASSSGLAGTYEQYF.

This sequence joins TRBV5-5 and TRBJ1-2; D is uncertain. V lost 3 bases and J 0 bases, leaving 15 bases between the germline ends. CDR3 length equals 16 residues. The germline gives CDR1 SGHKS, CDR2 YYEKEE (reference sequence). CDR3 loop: CASSYGLIQANYGYTF. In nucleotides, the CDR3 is TGTGCCAGCAGCTATGGATTAATCCAAGCTAACTATGGCTACACCTTC. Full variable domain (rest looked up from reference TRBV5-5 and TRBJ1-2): DAGVTQSPTHLIKTRGQQVTLRCSPISGHKSVSWYQQVLGQGPQFIFQYYEKEERGRGNFPDRFSARQFPNYSSELNVNALLLGDSALYLCASSYGLIQANYGYTFGSGTRLTVV.

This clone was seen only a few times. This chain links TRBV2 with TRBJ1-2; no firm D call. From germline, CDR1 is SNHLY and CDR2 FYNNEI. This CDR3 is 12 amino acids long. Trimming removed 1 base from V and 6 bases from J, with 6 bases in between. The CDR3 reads CASSEGGHGYTF. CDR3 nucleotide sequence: TGTGCCAGCAGTGAAGGCGGGCATGGCTACACCTTC.

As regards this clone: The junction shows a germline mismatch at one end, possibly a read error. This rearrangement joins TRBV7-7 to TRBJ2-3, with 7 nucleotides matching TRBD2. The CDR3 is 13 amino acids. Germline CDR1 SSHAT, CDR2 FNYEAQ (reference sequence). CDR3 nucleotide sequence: TGTGCTAGCAGCTTCCAAGCGGGGGATACGCAGTATTTT. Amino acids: CASSFQAGDTQYF.

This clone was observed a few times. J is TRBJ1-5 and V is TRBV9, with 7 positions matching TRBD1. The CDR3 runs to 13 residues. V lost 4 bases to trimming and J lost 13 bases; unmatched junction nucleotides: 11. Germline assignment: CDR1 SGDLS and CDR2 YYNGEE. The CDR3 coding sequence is TGTGCCAGCAGCCCAGAGACAGGGACTAAACAGCATTTT. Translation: CASSPETGTKQHF.

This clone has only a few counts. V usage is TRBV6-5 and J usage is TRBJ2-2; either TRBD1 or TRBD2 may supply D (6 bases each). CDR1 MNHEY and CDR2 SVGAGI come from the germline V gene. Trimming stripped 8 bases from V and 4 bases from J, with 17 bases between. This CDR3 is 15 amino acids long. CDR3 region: CASRGGRRGTGELFF. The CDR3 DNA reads TGTGCCAGCCGAGGGGGGAGGAGGGGCACCGGGGAGCTGTTTTTT.

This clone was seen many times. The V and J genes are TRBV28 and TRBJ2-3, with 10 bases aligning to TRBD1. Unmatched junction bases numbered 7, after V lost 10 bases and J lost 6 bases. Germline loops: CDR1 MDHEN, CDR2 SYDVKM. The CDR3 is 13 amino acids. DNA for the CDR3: TGTGCCACCGTGACAGGGGGCTGGGATACGCAGTATTTT. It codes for CATVTGGWDTQYF.

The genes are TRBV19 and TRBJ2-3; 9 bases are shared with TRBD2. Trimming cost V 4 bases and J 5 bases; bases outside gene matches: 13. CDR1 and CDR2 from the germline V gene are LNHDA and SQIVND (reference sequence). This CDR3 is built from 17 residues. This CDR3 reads CASSNIAGAPTRDTQYF. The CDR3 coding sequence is TGTGCCAGTAGTAATATAGCGGGGGCCCCTACCAGAGATACGCAGTATTTT.

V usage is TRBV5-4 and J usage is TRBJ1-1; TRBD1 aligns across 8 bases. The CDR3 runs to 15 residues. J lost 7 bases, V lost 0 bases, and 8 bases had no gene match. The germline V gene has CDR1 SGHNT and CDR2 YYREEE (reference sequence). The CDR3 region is CASSLALGQGGEAFF. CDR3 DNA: TGTGCCAGCAGCTTGGCCCTAGGACAGGGCGGTGAAGCTTTCTTT.

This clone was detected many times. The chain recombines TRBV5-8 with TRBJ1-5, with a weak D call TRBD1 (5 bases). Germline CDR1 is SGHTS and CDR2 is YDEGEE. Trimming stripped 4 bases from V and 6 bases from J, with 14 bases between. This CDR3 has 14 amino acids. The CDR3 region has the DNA TGTGCCAGCAGCCCGGCGACAAGGGGTCAGCCCCAGCATTTT. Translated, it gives CASSPATRGQPQHF.

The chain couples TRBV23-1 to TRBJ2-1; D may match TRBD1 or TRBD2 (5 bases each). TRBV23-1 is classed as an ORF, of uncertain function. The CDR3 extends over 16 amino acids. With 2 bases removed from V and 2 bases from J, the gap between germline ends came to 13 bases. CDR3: CASSQKGPRTYNEQFF. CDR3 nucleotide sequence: TGCGCCAGCAGTCAAAAGGGACCAAGGACCTACAATGAGCAGTTCTTC.

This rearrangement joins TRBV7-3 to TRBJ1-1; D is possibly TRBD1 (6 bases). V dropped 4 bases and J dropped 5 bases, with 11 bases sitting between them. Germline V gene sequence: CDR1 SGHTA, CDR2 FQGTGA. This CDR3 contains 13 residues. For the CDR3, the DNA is TGTGCCAGCAGCTCTGGACAGCGGACTGAAGCTTTCTTT. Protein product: CASSSGQRTEAFF. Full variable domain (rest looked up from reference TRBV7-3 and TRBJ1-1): GAGVSQTPSNKVTEKGKYVELRCDPISGHTALYWYRQSLGQGPEFLIYFQGTGAADDSGLPNDRFFAVRPEGSVSTLKIQRTERGDSAVYLCASSSGQRTEAFFGQGTRLTVV.

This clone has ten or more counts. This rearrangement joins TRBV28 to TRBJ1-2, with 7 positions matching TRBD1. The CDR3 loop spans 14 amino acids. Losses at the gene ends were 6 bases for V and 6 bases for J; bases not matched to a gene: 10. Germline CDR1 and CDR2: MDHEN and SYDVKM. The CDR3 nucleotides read TGTGCCAGCAGGACCCCGCACAGGGGCGATGGCTACACCTTC. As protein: CASRTPHRGDGYTF.

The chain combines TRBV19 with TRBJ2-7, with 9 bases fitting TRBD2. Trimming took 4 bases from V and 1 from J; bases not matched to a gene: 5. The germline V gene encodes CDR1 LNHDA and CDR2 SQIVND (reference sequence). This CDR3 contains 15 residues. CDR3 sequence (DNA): TGTGCCAGTAGTAACCTAGCGGGGAGATCCTACGAGCAGTACTTC. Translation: CASSNLAGRSYEQYF.

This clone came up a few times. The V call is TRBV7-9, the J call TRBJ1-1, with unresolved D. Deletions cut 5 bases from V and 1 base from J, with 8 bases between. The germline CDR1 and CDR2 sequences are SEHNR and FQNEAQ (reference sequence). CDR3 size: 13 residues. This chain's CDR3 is CASSLWGNTEAFF. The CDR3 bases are TGTGCCAGCAGCCTCTGGGGGAACACTGAAGCTTTCTTT.